This T cell receptor beta chain comes out of a study of CXCR3-negative and CXCR3-positive naive CD8 T cells. Concerning this clonotype: Antigen specificity is unknown.

Every subset of CD8+ T cells was sorted in triplicate at 250,000 to 300,000 cells each. Identification of naive CD8+ T cells rested on CD45RO-CCR7+CD27+CD95- status. 5' RACE that incorporated UMI labels was used to prepare the TRB cDNA libraries. From the 5' RACE reads, TCRdb lists one entry per CDR3 protein and no DNA. Reported are roughly 100,000 distinct CDR3 sequences; the ten largest clones contain more than 0.3%. Whole-study results and caveats: Naive CXCR3-positive cells had TRB CDR3s more hydrophobic than those of CXCR3-negative naive cells.

The sequencing sample was made of naive CXCR3+ CD8+ T cells from blood. The sample's subset: CD45RO-CCR7+CD27+CD95- naive CD8+ T cells expressing CXCR3 (TNR3+). The TCR was taken from a human donor in good health. Some clones in this sample may be carry-over from other donors' samples.

The CDR3 protein is CASSWTFQTSYNEQFF. The rearrangement uses TRBV5-1 and TRBJ2-1; TCRdb designates TRBD2, a call that cannot be tested without DNA. The V gene's germline CDR1 is SGHRS and CDR2 YFSETQ. The CDR3 runs 16 residues.